A selection of T cell receptor beta chains follows, all from one sample in a study of PD-L1 blockade in urothelial cancer. The table came from immunoSEQ multiplex PCR; TCRdb's copy has only in-frame clones and leaves some out. The sample comprises 80,000 to 90,000 clones, roughly 84% of which are singletons, and roughly 14% rests with the top ten. Sequencing used PBMCs, obtained around atezolizumab (anti-PD-L1) treatment. The receptors originated from a man aged 60 to 69 with urothelial cancer. CDR3s include the opening cysteine and the closing phenylalanine or tryptophan. The D gene is left open where the match is weak. Not all rows give a size; the values are once, few, many and, for expanded clones, a class.

v_call: TRBV7-8; d_call: NA; j_call: TRBJ2-3; clone_size: NA; cdr3_nt: TGTGCCAGCAGCTTGGCCTCGGGTAGCGATAGCACAGATACGCAGTATTTT; cdr3_aa: CASSLASGSDSTDTQYF
v_call: TRBV4-1; d_call: TRBD1; j_call: TRBJ2-2; clone_size: NA; cdr3_nt: TGCGCCAGCAGCCCATGGGTGGACAGGGGTAACACCGGGGAGCTGTTTTTT; cdr3_aa: CASSPWVDRGNTGELFF
v_call: TRBV29-1; d_call: TRBD2; j_call: TRBJ2-2; clone_size: NA; cdr3_nt: TGCAGCGTAATAAAGACTAGCGGGGGACTTAACACCGGGGAGCTGTTTTTT; cdr3_aa: CSVIKTSGGLNTGELFF
v_call: TRBV11-2; d_call: NA; j_call: TRBJ2-4; clone_size: NA; cdr3_nt: TGTGCCAGCAGCTCTACCGGGAGAAACATTCAGTACTTC; cdr3_aa: CASSSTGRNIQYF
v_call: TRBV2; d_call: TRBD1; j_call: TRBJ1-2; clone_size: few; cdr3_nt: TGTGCCAGCAGCCCAGGGGGGCAAAGCTATGGCTACACCTTC; cdr3_aa: CASSPGGQSYGYTF
v_call: TRBV19; d_call: NA; j_call: TRBJ2-7; clone_size: NA; cdr3_nt: TGTGCCAGTAGCTCAGGGGTTGGAACCTACGAGCAGTACTTC; cdr3_aa: CASSSGVGTYEQYF
v_call: TRBV5-6; d_call: NA; j_call: TRBJ2-7; clone_size: NA; cdr3_nt: TGTGCCAGCAGCTTGGGAGGTTACGAGCAGTACTTC; cdr3_aa: CASSLGGYEQYF
v_call: TRBV7-2; d_call: TRBD1; j_call: TRBJ2-1; clone_size: NA; cdr3_nt: TGTGCCAGCAGACCCCCGGGACAGGGTGACCATGAGCAGTTCTTC; cdr3_aa: CASRPPGQGDHEQFF
v_call: TRBV4-3; d_call: NA; j_call: TRBJ1-2; clone_size: once; cdr3_nt: TGCGCCAGCAGCCAAGATAGTTTGGGGGGGTGGAATGTGGTCTATGGCTACACCTTC; cdr3_aa: CASSQDSLGGWNVVYGYTF
v_call: TRBV6-5; d_call: TRBD1; j_call: TRBJ2-1; clone_size: NA; cdr3_nt: TGTGCCAGCAGGGGGACAGGGATCAATGAGCAGTTCTTC; cdr3_aa: CASRGTGINEQFF
v_call: TRBV6-4; d_call: TRBD1; j_call: TRBJ2-1; clone_size: NA; cdr3_nt: TGTGCCAGCAGTGACTCGTGGACAGGGAGTACCAATGAGCAGTTCTTC; cdr3_aa: CASSDSWTGSTNEQFF
v_call: TRBV4-3; d_call: TRBD1; j_call: TRBJ1-3; clone_size: once; cdr3_nt: TGCGCCAGCAGCCCGACAGGGTGGAACACCATATATTTT; cdr3_aa: CASSPTGWNTIYF
v_call: TRBV7-3; d_call: NA; j_call: TRBJ2-3; clone_size: NA; cdr3_nt: TGTGCCAGCACCAACCAGGGTTTACTCACAGATACGCAGTATTTT; cdr3_aa: CASTNQGLLTDTQYF
v_call: TRBV2; d_call: NA; j_call: TRBJ1-2; clone_size: NA; cdr3_nt: TGTGCCAGCCGTAATCCCGGGGGTGGCTACACCTTC; cdr3_aa: CASRNPGGGYTF
v_call: TRBV4-1; d_call: NA; j_call: TRBJ1-2; clone_size: few; cdr3_nt: TGCGCCAGCAGCCCCCTGGGGAGACACTATGGCTACACCTTC; cdr3_aa: CASSPLGRHYGYTF
v_call: TRBV30; d_call: TRBD1; j_call: TRBJ1-6; clone_size: NA; cdr3_nt: TGTGCCTGGACCCAGGGACAGGGGGCGAGAATGGTACCCCTCCACTTT; cdr3_aa: CAWTQGQGARMVPLHF
v_call: TRBV5-1; d_call: NA; j_call: TRBJ1-2; clone_size: NA; cdr3_nt: TGCGCCAGCAGGATACAGTTGTGGCCTGAATATGGCTACACCTTC; cdr3_aa: CASRIQLWPEYGYTF
v_call: TRBV18; d_call: TRBD1; j_call: TRBJ1-2; clone_size: NA; cdr3_nt: TGTGCCAGCTCACCATCTTCGGGACAGGGGGCGCATGGCTACACCTTC; cdr3_aa: CASSPSSGQGAHGYTF
v_call: TRBV29-1; d_call: NA; j_call: TRBJ2-5; clone_size: NA; cdr3_nt: TGCAGCGTTCGTTCAGGACCGGGGCAAGAGACCCAGTACTTC; cdr3_aa: CSVRSGPGQETQYF
v_call: TRBV7-9; d_call: NA; j_call: TRBJ1-5; clone_size: NA; cdr3_nt: TGTGCCAGCAGTTCGGAGGGGCCCCGGGGGCAGCCCCAGCATTTT; cdr3_aa: CASSSEGPRGQPQHF
v_call: TRBV6-7; d_call: TRBD1; j_call: TRBJ1-2; clone_size: NA; cdr3_nt: TGTGCCAGCAGACCGAGAACAGGGGTTGGCTACACCTTC; cdr3_aa: CASRPRTGVGYTF
v_call: TRBV6-1; d_call: NA; j_call: TRBJ1-3; clone_size: once; cdr3_nt: TGTGCCGGTAAAGCAGTGGGCTTCTCTGGAAACACCATATATTTT; cdr3_aa: CAGKAVGFSGNTIYF
v_call: TRBV28; d_call: NA; j_call: TRBJ1-4; clone_size: NA; cdr3_nt: TGTGCCAGCAGACAGGTCAATGAAAAACTGTTTTTT; cdr3_aa: CASRQVNEKLFF
v_call: TRBV5-1; d_call: TRBD2; j_call: TRBJ2-1; clone_size: NA; cdr3_nt: TGCGCCAGCAGCTTTAGCGGGAGGGATTCCTACAATGAGCAGTTCTTC; cdr3_aa: CASSFSGRDSYNEQFF
v_call: TRBV6-1; d_call: TRBD2; j_call: TRBJ2-7; clone_size: few; cdr3_nt: TGTGCCAGCCTAGCGGAGGGCCTCCTGGGCGAGCAGTACTTC; cdr3_aa: CASLAEGLLGEQYF
v_call: TRBV7-3; d_call: TRBD2; j_call: TRBJ2-7; clone_size: NA; cdr3_nt: TGTGCCAGCAGCTCCGGGGGAGGGAGCGAGCAGTACTTC; cdr3_aa: CASSSGGGSEQYF
v_call: TRBV5-4; d_call: TRBD2; j_call: TRBJ2-7; clone_size: NA; cdr3_nt: TGTGCCAGCAGCTTGGGTCCCCTAGCGGGCGGCGAGCAGTACTTC; cdr3_aa: CASSLGPLAGGEQYF
v_call: TRBV6-5; d_call: NA; j_call: TRBJ2-7; clone_size: NA; cdr3_nt: TGTGCCAGCAGTTCGGACAGCTCCTACGAGCAGTACTTC; cdr3_aa: CASSSDSSYEQYF
v_call: TRBV29-1; d_call: NA; j_call: TRBJ2-7; clone_size: NA; cdr3_nt: TGCAGCGTTGTGGGACACCGCTACGAGCAGTACTTC; cdr3_aa: CSVVGHRYEQYF
v_call: TRBV4-1; d_call: TRBD2; j_call: TRBJ2-3; clone_size: few; cdr3_nt: TGCGCCAGCAGCCAAGAAGGGGGACTAGCCCTCACAGATACGCAGTATTTT; cdr3_aa: CASSQEGGLALTDTQYF
v_call: TRBV6-5; d_call: TRBD1; j_call: TRBJ2-1; clone_size: NA; cdr3_nt: TGTGCCAGCCGACAGGGGAATGAGCAGTTCTTC; cdr3_aa: CASRQGNEQFF
v_call: TRBV7-9; d_call: TRBD1; j_call: TRBJ1-5; clone_size: NA; cdr3_nt: TGTGCCAGCAGCTTAACCACGGGGACAGGGGATCAGCCCCAGCATTTT; cdr3_aa: CASSLTTGTGDQPQHF
v_call: TRBV7-2; d_call: NA; j_call: TRBJ2-7; clone_size: NA; cdr3_nt: TGTGCCAGCAGCCCCTCCTCCTACGAGCAGTACTTC; cdr3_aa: CASSPSSYEQYF
v_call: TRBV2; d_call: TRBD1; j_call: TRBJ2-2; clone_size: NA; cdr3_nt: TGTGCCAGCACCCAAAGACAGGGGGCGGTCGGGGAGCTGTTTTTT; cdr3_aa: CASTQRQGAVGELFF
v_call: TRBV7-3; d_call: TRBD2; j_call: TRBJ2-7; clone_size: few; cdr3_nt: TGTGCCAGCAGCTTAAGGTCGGCGGGAGGGCCCTACGAGCAGTACTTC; cdr3_aa: CASSLRSAGGPYEQYF
v_call: TRBV9; d_call: TRBD1; j_call: TRBJ1-5; clone_size: NA; cdr3_nt: TGTGCCAGCAGCGCGAGAGGACAGGGCAATCAGCCCCAGCATTTT; cdr3_aa: CASSARGQGNQPQHF
v_call: TRBV16; d_call: NA; j_call: TRBJ2-3; clone_size: NA; cdr3_nt: TGTGCCAGCAGCCAATTGGGGGGACGAGGCACAGATACGCAGTATTTT; cdr3_aa: CASSQLGGRGTDTQYF
v_call: TRBV27; d_call: TRBD1; j_call: TRBJ2-5; clone_size: NA; cdr3_nt: TGTGCCAGCAGCTCCCAGACAGGGGGCCATTCGACCCAGTACTTC; cdr3_aa: CASSSQTGGHSTQYF
v_call: TRBV28; d_call: NA; j_call: TRBJ1-1; clone_size: NA; cdr3_nt: TGTGCCAGCAGGACCCAGGGCGTGAACACTGAAGCTTTCTTT; cdr3_aa: CASRTQGVNTEAFF
v_call: TRBV6-5; d_call: NA; j_call: TRBJ1-2; clone_size: NA; cdr3_nt: TGTGCCAGCAATGCGGGGAATGGCTACACCTTC; cdr3_aa: CASNAGNGYTF
v_call: TRBV11-3; d_call: NA; j_call: TRBJ1-6; clone_size: NA; cdr3_nt: TGTGCCAGCAGCTTGAGCACGCTCAATTCACCCCTCCACTTT; cdr3_aa: CASSLSTLNSPLHF
v_call: TRBV2; d_call: TRBD2; j_call: TRBJ2-1; clone_size: once; cdr3_nt: TGTGCCAGCAGGGTGACTAGCGGGAGACCCACGGGCTACAATGAGCAGTTCTTC; cdr3_aa: CASRVTSGRPTGYNEQFF